This is a list of T cell receptor beta chains from one sample in a study of blood T cells in healthy people across ages. Via MiXCR, TCRdb re-called the 5' RACE reads, giving one row per CDR3 protein. The sample lists 710,000 or so distinct CDR3 sequences, about 20% seen once, with approximately 20% in the top ten. The sequenced sample consisted of blood. These receptors all stem from a man between 65 and 80 years old in good health. Both conserved end residues are part of each CDR3. A D gene is named only where the DNA matches it firmly. Clone sizes are given selectively: once, few, many, or a class where the clone is expanded.

D,size,J,V,length,CDR3,DNA
-,-,TRBJ1-3,TRBV11-3,15,CASSFSSSSGNTIYF,TGTGCCAGCAGCTTCTCTTCCAGCTCTGGAAACACCATATATTTT
TRBD2,-,TRBJ2-1,TRBV19,14,CASSLAGAFNEQFF,TGTGCCAGTAGTCTAGCGGGAGCCTTCAATGAGCAGTTCTTC
TRBD1,-,TRBJ2-1,TRBV14,17,CASRDDDRGRAGDEQFF,TGTGCCAGCAGAGACGACGACAGGGGGCGGGCTGGGGATGAGCAGTTCTTC
TRBD1,-,TRBJ2-2,TRBV2,15,CASSRDRLGTGELFF,TGTGCCAGCAGCCGGGACAGGCTGGGTACCGGGGAGCTGTTTTTT
TRBD1,-,TRBJ1-2,TRBV6-1,17,CASSLCGTGSTGYGYTF,TGTGCCAGCAGCCTCTGCGGGACAGGGTCGACGGGGTATGGCTACACCTTC
TRBD2,-,TRBJ2-3,TRBV3-1,15,CASSRPGLEADTQYF,TGTGCCAGCAGCCGACCGGGACTAGAGGCAGATACGCAGTATTTT
-,-,TRBJ2-4,TRBV15,15,CATSGALQGKNIQYF,TGTGCCACCAGCGGAGCACTACAGGGAAAAAACATTCAGTACTTC
-,many,TRBJ2-3,TRBV7-3,13,CATSKRVPDTQYF,TGTGCCACCTCCAAAAGGGTCCCAGATACGCAGTATTTT
-,-,TRBJ1-1,TRBV9,13,CASSVKGATEAFF,TGTGCCAGCAGCGTAAAAGGGGCGACTGAAGCTTTCTTT
TRBD2,few,TRBJ2-1,TRBV4-3,15,CASSPFSGRDAEQFF,TGCGCCAGCAGCCCATTTAGCGGGAGGGATGCTGAGCAGTTCTTC
-,-,TRBJ1-6,TRBV7-7,13,CASSLDTNSPLHF,TGTGCCAGCAGCTTGGATACTAATTCACCCCTCCACTTT
-,many,TRBJ2-1,TRBV29-1,12,CSVEGIRNEQFF,TGCAGCGTTGAGGGTATCCGCAATGAGCAGTTCTTC
-,few,TRBJ2-7,TRBV28,11,CASGQSGEQYF,TGTGCCAGCGGCCAGTCGGGGGAGCAGTACTTC
TRBD1,-,TRBJ1-6,TRBV7-3,15,CASSSTGGNNSPLHF,TGTGCCAGCAGCTCGACAGGGGGCAATAATTCACCCCTCCACTTT
TRBD1,few,TRBJ2-7,TRBV6-5,15,CASSRTGRTSYEQYF,TGTGCCAGCAGTCGGACAGGGAGAACCTCCTACGAGCAGTACTTC
TRBD2,few,TRBJ2-3,TRBV3-1,17,CASSQDVASGSHGTQYF,TGTGCCAGCAGCCAAGATGTGGCTAGCGGGTCTCACGGTACGCAGTATTTT
TRBD2,-,TRBJ2-4,TRBV5-1,17,CASSLELSRGVTNIQYF,TGCGCCAGCAGCTTGGAACTTTCGCGGGGGGTCACCAACATTCAGTACTTC
-,-,TRBJ2-3,TRBV27,14,CASSFWGSTDTQYF,TGTGCCAGCAGTTTTTGGGGGAGCACAGATACGCAGTATTTT
-,-,TRBJ1-1,TRBV7-2,15,CASSLEYKGGTEAFF,TGTGCCAGCAGCTTAGAATATAAGGGTGGCACTGAAGCTTTCTTT
-,-,TRBJ2-1,TRBV7-3,13,CASRGGGGNEQFF,TGTGCCAGCAGGGGGGGAGGAGGCAATGAGCAGTTCTTC
TRBD2,few,TRBJ2-5,TRBV5-1,15,CASSSPTSDQETQYF,TGCGCCAGCAGCTCCCCAACTAGCGACCAAGAGACCCAGTACTTC